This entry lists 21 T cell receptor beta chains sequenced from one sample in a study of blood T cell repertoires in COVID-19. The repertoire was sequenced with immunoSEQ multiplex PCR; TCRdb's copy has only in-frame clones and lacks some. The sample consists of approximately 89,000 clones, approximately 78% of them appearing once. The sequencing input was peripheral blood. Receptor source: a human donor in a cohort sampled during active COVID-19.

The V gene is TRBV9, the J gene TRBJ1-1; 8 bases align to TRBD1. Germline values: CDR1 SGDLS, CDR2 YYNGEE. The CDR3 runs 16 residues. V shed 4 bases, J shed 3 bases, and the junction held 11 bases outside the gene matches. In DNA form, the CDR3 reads TGTGCCAGCAGCCCACGGACAGGGCGGGTTCACACTGAAGCTTTCTTT. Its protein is CASSPRTGRVHTEAFF.

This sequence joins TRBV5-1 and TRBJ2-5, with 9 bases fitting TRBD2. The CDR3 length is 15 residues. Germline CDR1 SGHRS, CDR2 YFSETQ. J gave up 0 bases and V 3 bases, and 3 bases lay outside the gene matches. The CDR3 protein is CASSWTSVYQETQYF. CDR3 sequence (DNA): TGCGCCAGCAGCTGGACTAGCGTCTACCAAGAGACCCAGTACTTC.

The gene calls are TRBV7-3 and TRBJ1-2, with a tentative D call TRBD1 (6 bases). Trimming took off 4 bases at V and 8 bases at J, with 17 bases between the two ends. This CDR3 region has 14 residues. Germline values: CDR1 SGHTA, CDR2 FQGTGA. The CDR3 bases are TGTGCCAGCAGCTCAAGACAGGAGCCCAAAGGCTACACCTTC. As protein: CASSSRQEPKGYTF.

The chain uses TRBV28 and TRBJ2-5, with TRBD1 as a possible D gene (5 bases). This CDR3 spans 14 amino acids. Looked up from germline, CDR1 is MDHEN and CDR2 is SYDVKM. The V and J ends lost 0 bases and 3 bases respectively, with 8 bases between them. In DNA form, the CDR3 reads TGTGCCAGCAGTTTATGGGGCAGGGAAGAGACCCAGTACTTC. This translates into CASSLWGREETQYF.

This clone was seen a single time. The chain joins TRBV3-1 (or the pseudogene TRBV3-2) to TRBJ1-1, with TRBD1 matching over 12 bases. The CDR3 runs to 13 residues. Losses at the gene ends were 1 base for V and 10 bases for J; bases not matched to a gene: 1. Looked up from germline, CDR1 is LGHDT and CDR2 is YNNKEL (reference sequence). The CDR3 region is CASSQAGQGAAFF. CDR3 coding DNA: TGTGCCAGCAGCCAAGCGGGACAGGGGGCAGCTTTCTTT.

The CDR3 DNA reads TGCGCCAGCAGCCAGGACAGGGTATCCTACAATGAGCAGTTCTTC. It encodes CASSQDRVSYNEQFF. The chain links TRBV5-1 to TRBJ2-1; 8 bases agree with TRBD1. From germline, CDR1 is SGHRS and CDR2 YFSETQ. The CDR3 consists of 15 residues. V shed 4 bases, J shed 1 base, and the junction held 4 bases outside the gene matches.

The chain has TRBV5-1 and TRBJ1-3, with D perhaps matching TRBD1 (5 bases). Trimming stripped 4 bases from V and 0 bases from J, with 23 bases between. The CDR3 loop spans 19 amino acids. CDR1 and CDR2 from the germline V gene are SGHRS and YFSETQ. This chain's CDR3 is CASSPGVTRRANSGNTIYF. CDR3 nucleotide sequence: TGCGCCAGCAGCCCGGGGGTAACCCGGAGAGCCAACTCTGGAAACACCATATATTTT.

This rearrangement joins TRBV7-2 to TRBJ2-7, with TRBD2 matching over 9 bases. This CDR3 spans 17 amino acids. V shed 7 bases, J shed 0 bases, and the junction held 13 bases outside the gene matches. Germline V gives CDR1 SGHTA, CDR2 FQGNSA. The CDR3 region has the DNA TGTGCCAGCATGAGGCAAGCGGGGGGCCGGAGCTCCTACGAGCAGTACTTC. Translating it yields CASMRQAGGRSSYEQYF.

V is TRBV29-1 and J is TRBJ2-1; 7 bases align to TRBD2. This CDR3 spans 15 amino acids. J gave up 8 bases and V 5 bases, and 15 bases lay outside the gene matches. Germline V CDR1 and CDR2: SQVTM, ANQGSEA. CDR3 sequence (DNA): TGCAGCGTTCAACCGGGACTACACATCCTGGATGAGCAGTTCTTC. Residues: CSVQPGLHILDEQFF.

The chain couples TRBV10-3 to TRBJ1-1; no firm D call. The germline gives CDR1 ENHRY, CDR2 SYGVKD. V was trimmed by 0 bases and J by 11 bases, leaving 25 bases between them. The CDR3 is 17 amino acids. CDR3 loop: CAISESVLEVADPRAFF. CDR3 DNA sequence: TGTGCCATCAGTGAGTCGGTCCTTGAGGTTGCGGATCCGAGGGCTTTCTTT.

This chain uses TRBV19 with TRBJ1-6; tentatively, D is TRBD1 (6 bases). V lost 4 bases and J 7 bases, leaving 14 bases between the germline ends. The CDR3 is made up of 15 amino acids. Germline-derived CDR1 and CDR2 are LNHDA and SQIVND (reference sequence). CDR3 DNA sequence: TGTGCCAGTAGTACCAGACAGGAACCAAATTCACCCCTCCACTTT. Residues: CASSTRQEPNSPLHF.

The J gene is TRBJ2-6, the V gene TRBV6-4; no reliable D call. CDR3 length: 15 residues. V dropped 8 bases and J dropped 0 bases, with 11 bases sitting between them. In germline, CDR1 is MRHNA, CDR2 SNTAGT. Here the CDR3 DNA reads TGTGCCAGCTCGCCTTTCGGCTCTGGGGCCAACGTCCTGACTTTC. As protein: CASSPFGSGANVLTF.

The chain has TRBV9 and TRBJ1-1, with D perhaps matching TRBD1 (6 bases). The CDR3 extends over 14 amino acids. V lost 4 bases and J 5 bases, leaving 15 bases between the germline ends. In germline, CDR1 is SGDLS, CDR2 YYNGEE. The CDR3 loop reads CASSPRIGGTEAFF. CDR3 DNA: TGTGCCAGCAGCCCCAGAATAGGGGGTACTGAAGCTTTCTTT.

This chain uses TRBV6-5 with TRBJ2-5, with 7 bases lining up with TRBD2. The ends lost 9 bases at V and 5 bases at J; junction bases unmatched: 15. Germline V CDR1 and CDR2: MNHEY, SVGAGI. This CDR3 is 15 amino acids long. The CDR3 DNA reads TGTGCCAGTTTTCCGGGCCCCGGGCGGGAGGAGACCCAGTACTTC. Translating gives CASFPGPGREETQYF.

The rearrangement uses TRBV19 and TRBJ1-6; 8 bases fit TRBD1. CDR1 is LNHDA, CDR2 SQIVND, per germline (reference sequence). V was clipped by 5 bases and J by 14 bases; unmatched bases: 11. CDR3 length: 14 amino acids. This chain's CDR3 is CASSPLGTGGALHF. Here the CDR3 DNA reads TGTGCCAGTAGTCCTCTTGGGACAGGCGGGGCCCTCCACTTT. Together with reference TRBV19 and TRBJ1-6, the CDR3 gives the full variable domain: DGGITQSPKYLFRKEGQNVTLSCEQNLNHDAMYWYRQDPGQGLRLIYYSQIVNDFQKGDIAEGYSVSREKKESFPLTVTSAQKNPTAFYLCASSPLGTGGALHFGNGTRLTVT.

The CDR3 nucleotides read TGCGCCAGCAGCTTGGGACAGGGCGCCTCCACAGCTTTCTTT. It is translated as CASSLGQGASTAFF. The chain couples TRBV5-1 to TRBJ1-1, with 7 bases matching TRBD1. The CDR3 runs 14 residues. Per the germline V gene, CDR1 is SGHRS and CDR2 is YFSETQ. The V segment lost 0 bases and the J segment 10 bases; nucleotides outside the gene matches: 9.

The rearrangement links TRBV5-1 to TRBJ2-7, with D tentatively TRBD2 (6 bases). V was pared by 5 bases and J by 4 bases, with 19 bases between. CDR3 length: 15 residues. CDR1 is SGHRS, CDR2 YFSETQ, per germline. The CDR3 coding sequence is TGCGCCAGCAGTCGGGGGTCTCAACCTACATACGAGCAGTACTTC. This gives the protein CASSRGSQPTYEQYF.

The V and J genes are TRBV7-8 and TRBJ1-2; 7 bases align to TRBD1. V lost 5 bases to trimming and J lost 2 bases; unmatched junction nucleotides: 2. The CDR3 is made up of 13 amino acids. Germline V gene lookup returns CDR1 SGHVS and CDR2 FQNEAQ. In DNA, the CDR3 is TGTGCCAGCAGCCCACAGGGGAACTATGGCTACACCTTC. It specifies CASSPQGNYGYTF.

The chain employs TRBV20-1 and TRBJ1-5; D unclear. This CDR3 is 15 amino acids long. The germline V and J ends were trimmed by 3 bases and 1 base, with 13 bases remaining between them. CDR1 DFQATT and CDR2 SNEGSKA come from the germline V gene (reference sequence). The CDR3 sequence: CSASQTGVSNQPQHF. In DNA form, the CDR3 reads TGCAGTGCTAGTCAAACCGGGGTAAGCAATCAGCCCCAGCATTTT.

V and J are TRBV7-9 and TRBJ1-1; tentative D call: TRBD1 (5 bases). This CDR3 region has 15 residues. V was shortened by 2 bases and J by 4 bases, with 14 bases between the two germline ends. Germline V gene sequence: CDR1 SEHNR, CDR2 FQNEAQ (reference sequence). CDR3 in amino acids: CASSLLLGGGTEAFF. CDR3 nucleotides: TGTGCCAGCAGCTTACTCCTCGGGGGGGGCACTGAAGCTTTCTTT. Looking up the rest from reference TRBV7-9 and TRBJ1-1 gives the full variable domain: DTGVSQNPRHKITKRGQNVTFRCDPISEHNRLYWYRQTLGQGPEFLTYFQNEAQLEKSRLLSDRFSAERPKGSFSTLEIQRTEQGDSAMYLCASSLLLGGGTEAFFGQGTRLTVV.

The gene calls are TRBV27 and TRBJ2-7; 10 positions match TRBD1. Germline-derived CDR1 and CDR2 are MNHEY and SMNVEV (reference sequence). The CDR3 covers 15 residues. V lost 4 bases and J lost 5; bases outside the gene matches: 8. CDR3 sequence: CASSSWDRGKNEQYF. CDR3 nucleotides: TGTGCCAGCAGTTCCTGGGACAGGGGAAAAAACGAGCAGTACTTC.